The clone carrying this T cell receptor beta chain has just a few counts. What it recognizes is unknown. MiXCR was run by TCRdb on the reads, yielding one entry per CDR3 protein. This sample carries 400,000 or so distinct CDR3 sequences, approximately 30% of them seen once, and the ten largest clones take roughly an eighth. These data belong to a study of T cell repertoires in cytomegalovirus infection. Study information: Based on public TCR beta signatures, there were indications of CMV infection and of a matching HLA type. Study-wide findings and caveats: CMV-specific HLA-C-restricted TCR beta clonotypes dominated the ex vivo response. Totalled public TCR beta family frequency picked out people who carried CMV plus the relevant HLA.

Input material: PBMCs. This receptor was obtained from a human donor in good health (CMV status not recorded). Some clones in this sample may be carry-over from other donors' samples.

The CDR3 here is CASSYSVKSTDTQYF. The CDR3 nucleotides are TGTGCCAGCAGTTACTCTGTGAAGAGCACAGATACGCAGTATTTT. This chain links TRBV6-6 with TRBJ2-3; D gene ambiguous. V was cut by 0 bases and J by 0 bases, with 7 bases left in between. This CDR3 contains 15 residues. Germline CDR1 reads MNHNY; CDR2 reads SVGAGI (reference sequence).